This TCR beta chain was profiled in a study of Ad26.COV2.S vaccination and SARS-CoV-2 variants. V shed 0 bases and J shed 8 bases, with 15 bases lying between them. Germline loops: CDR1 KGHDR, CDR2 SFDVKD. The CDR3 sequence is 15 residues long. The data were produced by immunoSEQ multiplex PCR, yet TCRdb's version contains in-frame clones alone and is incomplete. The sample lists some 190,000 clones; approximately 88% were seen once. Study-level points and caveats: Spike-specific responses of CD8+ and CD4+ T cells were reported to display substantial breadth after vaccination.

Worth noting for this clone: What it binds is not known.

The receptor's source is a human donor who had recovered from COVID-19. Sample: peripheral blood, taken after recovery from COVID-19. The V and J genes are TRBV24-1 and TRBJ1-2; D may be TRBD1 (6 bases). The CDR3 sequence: CATSDLSGAPEGYTF. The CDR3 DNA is TGTGCCACCAGTGATTTGTCGGGGGCGCCCGAGGGCTACACCTTC.